This TCR beta chain was sequenced in a study of graft-versus-host responses after intestinal transplantation. Study overall: Recipients had multivisceral, liver-intestinal, or isolated intestinal transplants. Induction with anti-thymocyte globulin, then tacrolimus and steroids for roughly 3 years, was given to all recipients.

CDR1 and CDR2 (germline): MGHRA, YSYEKL. The CDR3 has 16 residues. Clones were sequenced by immunoSEQ multiplex PCR, and TCRdb holds only the in-frame ones, with some missing. Here the sample spans around 97,000 clones, just over 90% being singletons. This clone has just one count. Antigen specificity is unknown. At one end, the junction sequence differs from germline, possibly due to a read error. Whole-study findings and limits: Subjects displaying graft-donor T cell macrochimerism possessed elevated graft-versus-host to host-versus-graft clonal ratios inside allografts. Association was observed between peak circulating GvH clone levels and early post-transplant HvG declines.

This TCR was sampled from a human donor who received an intestinal transplant. Specimen: unstimulated CD8+ T cells sorted from spleen or lymph node cells, collected before intestinal transplant. The V gene is TRBV4-1, the J gene TRBJ1-3; weak D call: TRBD1 (5 bases). The CDR3 loop reads CASSQDPWGTGNTIYF. CDR3 in DNA: TGTGCCAGCAGCCAAGATCCCTGGGGCACTGGAAACACCATATATTTT.